These T cell receptor beta chains were read from a single sample in a study of regulatory T cells in long-lasting Graves disease. TCRdb recomputed calls from the multiplex PCR reads with MiXCR, one row per CDR3 protein. The data hold a few hundred thousand distinct CDR3 sequences, with about 16% observed a single time. The material sequenced was peripheral blood mononuclear cells (PBMCs), taken at new diagnosis, from a patient treated with antithyroid drugs. These receptor sequences come from a female donor with Graves disease. CDR3s include the opening cysteine and the closing phenylalanine or tryptophan. Each record gives: D gene, clone size, V gene, J gene, CDR3 DNA, CDR3 protein. The D gene is left open where the match is weak. Not all rows give a size; the values are once, few, many and, for expanded clones, a class.

>-|-|TRBV6-1|TRBJ1-4
TGTGCCAGCAGTGTCATCCGGGACCTAAATGAAAAACTGTTTTTT
CASSVIRDLNEKLFF
>-|once|TRBV7-9|TRBJ1-5
TGTGCCAGCAGCGCCCAGACAGGTCTGAGCAATCAGCCCCAGCATTTT
CASSAQTGLSNQPQHF
>-|-|TRBV3-1|TRBJ2-2
TGTGCCAGCAGCCATGCCAGCCCCGGGGAGCTGTTTTTT
CASSHASPGELFF
>TRBD1|-|TRBV19|TRBJ1-2
TGTGCCAGTAGTCAGGGGACAGGCTTAGGCTACACCTTC
CASSQGTGLGYTF
>-|-|TRBV11-2|TRBJ2-2
TGTGCCAGCAGCTTTGTATCGGAGGGCGGGGAGCTGTTTTTT
CASSFVSEGGELFF
>TRBD1|many|TRBV2|TRBJ2-5
TGTGCCAGCAGTAGACAGGGGGGGGAGACCCAGTACTTC
CASSRQGGETQYF
>-|many|TRBV11-2|TRBJ1-2
TGTGCCAGCAGCTTAGGGCGGGCGGGCGGCTACACCTTC
CASSLGRAGGYTF
>-|many|TRBV5-8|TRBJ1-6
TGTGCCAGCAGCTCCGGACGGTCATCAAATTCACCCCTCCACTTT
CASSSGRSSNSPLHF
>-|many|TRBV15|TRBJ2-5
TGTGCCACCAGCAGAGATCGGCCCTCCGGAGAGACCCAGTACTTC
CATSRDRPSGETQYF
>-|many|TRBV30|TRBJ1-5
TGTGCCTGGAGTGTCAACGGCAATCAGCCCCAGCATTTT
CAWSVNGNQPQHF
>-|-|TRBV5-1|TRBJ2-7
TGCGCCAGCAGCTTGCCGGCCCAGTCCGAGCAGTACTTC
CASSLPAQSEQYF
>-|-|TRBV18|TRBJ2-3
TGTGCCAGCTCCCAGGACTCCCCTTTCACAGATACGCAGTATTTT
CASSQDSPFTDTQYF
>-|many|TRBV20-1|TRBJ2-5
TGCAGTGCTAGCCACTGGCGAGTCGCCGGGGCCCAGTACTTC
CSASHWRVAGAQYF